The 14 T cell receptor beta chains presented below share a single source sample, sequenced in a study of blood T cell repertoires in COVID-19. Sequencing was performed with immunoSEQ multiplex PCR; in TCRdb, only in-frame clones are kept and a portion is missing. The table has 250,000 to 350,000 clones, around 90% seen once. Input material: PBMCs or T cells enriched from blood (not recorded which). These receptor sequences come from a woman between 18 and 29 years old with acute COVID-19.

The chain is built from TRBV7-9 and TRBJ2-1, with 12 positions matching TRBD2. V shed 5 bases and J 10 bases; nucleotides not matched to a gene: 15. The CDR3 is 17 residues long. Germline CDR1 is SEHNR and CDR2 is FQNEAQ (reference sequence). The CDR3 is CASSHPITSGRLGEQFF. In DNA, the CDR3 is TGTGCCAGCAGCCACCCCATTACTAGCGGGAGGTTAGGGGAGCAGTTCTTC.

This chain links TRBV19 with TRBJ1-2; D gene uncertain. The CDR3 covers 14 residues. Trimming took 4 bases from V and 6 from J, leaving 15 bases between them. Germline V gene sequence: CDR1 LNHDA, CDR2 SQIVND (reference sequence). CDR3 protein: CASSRGTFSDGYTF. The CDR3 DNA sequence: TGTGCCAGTAGTAGAGGAACGTTCTCTGATGGCTACACCTTC.

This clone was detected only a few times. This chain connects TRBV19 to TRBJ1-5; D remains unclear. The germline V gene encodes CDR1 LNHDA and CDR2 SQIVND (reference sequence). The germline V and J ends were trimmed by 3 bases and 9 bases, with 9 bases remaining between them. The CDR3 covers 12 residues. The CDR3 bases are TGTGCCAGTAGTATCCTAACGGGGCCCCAGCATTTT. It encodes CASSILTGPQHF.

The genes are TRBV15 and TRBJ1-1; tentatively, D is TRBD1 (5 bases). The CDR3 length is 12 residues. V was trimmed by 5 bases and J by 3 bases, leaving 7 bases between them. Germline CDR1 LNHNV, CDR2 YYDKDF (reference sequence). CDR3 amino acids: CATSGGYTEAFF. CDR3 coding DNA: TGTGCCACCAGCGGGGGGTACACTGAAGCTTTCTTT.

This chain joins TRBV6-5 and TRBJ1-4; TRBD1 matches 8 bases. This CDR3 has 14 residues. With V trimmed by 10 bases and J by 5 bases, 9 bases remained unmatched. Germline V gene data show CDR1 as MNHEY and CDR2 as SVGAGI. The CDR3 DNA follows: TGTGCCATCGCTCCGGGACAGGCAAATGAAAAACTGTTTTTT. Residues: CAIAPGQANEKLFF.

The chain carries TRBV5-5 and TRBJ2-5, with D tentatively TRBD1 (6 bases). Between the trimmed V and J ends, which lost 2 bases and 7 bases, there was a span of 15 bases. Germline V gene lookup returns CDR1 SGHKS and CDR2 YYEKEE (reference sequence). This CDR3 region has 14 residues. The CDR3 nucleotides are TGTGCCAGCAGCTTCACGGACAGTCCGGTGACCCAGTACTTC. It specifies CASSFTDSPVTQYF.

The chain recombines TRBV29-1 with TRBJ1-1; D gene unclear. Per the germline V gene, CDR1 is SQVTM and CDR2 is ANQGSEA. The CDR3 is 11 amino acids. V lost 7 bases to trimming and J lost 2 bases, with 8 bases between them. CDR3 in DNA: TGCAGCGGGGCAATCAACACTGAAGCTTTCTTT. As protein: CSGAINTEAFF.

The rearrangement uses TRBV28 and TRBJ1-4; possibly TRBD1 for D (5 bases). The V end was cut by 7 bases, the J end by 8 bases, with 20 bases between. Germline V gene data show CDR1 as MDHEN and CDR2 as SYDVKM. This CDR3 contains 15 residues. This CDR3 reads CASTRGGASDEKLFF. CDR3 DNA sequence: TGTGCCAGCACGCGCGGCGGGGCGTCCGACGAAAAACTGTTTTTT.

CDR3 bases: TGTGCCAGCAGTCCAAACAGGGGGAATGGCTACACCTTC. It translates to CASSPNRGNGYTF. This chain joins TRBV27 and TRBJ1-2; TRBD1 matches at 8 bases. The CDR3 runs to 13 residues. CDR1 MNHEY and CDR2 SMNVEV come from the germline V gene (reference sequence). The V segment lost 5 bases and the J segment 6 bases; nucleotides outside the gene matches: 5.

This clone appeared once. This chain's CDR3 is CASSPGGGLYGYTF. As DNA, the CDR3 is TGTGCCAGCAGCCCCGGGGGAGGCCTATATGGCTACACCTTC. The genes are TRBV7-9 and TRBJ1-2; tentative D call: TRBD1 (5 bases). This CDR3 comprises 14 residues. Trimming took off 5 bases at V and 5 bases at J, with 15 bases between the two ends. Germline V gene sequence: CDR1 SEHNR, CDR2 FQNEAQ (reference sequence).

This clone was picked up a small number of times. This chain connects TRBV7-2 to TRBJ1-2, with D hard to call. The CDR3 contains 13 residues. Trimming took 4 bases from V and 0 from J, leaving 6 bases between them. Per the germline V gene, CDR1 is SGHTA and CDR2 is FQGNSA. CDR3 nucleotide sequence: TGTGCCAGCAGCTCCTCTCCTAACTATGGCTACACCTTC. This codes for CASSSSPNYGYTF.

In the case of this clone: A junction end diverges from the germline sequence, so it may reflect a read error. CDR3 DNA sequence: TGTGCTAGCAGCTTAAGAGCGGGAGGGCCTAGTGAGCAGTTCTTC. Translated, it gives CASSLRAGGPSEQFF. This rearrangement joins TRBV7-7 to TRBJ2-1, with 10 positions matching TRBD2. CDR1 is SSHAT, CDR2 FNYEAQ, per germline (reference sequence). The CDR3 extends over 15 amino acids.

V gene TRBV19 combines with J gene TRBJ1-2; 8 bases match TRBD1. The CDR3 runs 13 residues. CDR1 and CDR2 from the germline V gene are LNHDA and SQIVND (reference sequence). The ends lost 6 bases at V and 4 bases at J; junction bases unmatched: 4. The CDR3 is CASSGQGPYGYTF. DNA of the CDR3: TGTGCCAGTAGCGGACAGGGACCCTATGGCTACACCTTC.

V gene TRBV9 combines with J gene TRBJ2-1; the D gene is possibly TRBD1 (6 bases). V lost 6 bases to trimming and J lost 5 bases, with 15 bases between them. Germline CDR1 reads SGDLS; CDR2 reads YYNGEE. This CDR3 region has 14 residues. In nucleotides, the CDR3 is TGTGCCAGCACCGCCAGGGGAGATAACAATGAGCAGTTCTTC. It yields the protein CASTARGDNNEQFF.